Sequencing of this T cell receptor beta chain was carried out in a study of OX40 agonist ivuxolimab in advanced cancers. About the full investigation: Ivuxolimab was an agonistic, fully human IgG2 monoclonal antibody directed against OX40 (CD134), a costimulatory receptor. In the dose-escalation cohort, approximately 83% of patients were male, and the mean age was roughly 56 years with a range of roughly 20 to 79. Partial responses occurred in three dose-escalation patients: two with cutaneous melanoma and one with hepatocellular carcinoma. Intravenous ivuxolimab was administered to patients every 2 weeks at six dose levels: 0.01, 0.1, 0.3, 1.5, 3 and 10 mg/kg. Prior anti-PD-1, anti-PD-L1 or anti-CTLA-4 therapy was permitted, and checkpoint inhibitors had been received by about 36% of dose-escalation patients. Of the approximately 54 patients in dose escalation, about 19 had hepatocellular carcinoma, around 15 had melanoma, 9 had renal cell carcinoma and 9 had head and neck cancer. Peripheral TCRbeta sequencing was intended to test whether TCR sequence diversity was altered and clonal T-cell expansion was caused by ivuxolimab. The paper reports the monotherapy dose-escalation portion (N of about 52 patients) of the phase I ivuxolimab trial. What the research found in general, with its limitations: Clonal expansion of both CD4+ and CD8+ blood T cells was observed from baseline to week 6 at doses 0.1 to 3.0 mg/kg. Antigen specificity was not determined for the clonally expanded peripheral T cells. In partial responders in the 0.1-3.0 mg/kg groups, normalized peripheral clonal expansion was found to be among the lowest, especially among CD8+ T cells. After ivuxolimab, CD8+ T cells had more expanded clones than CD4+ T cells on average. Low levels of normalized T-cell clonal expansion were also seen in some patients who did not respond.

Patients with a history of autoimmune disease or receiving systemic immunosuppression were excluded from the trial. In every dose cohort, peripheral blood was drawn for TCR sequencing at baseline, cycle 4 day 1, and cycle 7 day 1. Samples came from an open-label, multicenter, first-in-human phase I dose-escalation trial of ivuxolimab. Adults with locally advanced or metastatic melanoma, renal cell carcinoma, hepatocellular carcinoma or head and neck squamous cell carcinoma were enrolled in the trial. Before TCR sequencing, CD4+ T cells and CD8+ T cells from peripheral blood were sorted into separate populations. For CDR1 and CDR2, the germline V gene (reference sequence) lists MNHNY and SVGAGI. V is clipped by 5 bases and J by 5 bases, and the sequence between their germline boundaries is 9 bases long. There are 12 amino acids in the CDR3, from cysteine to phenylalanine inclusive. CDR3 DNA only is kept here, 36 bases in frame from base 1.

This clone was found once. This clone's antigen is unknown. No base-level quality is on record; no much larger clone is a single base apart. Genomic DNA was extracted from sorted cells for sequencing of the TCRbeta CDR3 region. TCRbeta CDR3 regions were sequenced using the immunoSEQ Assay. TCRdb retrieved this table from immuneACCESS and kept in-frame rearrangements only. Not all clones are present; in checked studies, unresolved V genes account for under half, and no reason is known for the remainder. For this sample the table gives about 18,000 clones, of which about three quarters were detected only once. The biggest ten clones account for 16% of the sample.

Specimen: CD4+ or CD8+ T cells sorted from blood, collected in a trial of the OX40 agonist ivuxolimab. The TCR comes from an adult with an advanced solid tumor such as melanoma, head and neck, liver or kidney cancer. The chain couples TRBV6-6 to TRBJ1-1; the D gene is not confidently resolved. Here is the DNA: TGTGCCAGCAGTCGACCAGTAACTGAAGCTTTCTTT. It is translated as CASSRPVTEAFF.